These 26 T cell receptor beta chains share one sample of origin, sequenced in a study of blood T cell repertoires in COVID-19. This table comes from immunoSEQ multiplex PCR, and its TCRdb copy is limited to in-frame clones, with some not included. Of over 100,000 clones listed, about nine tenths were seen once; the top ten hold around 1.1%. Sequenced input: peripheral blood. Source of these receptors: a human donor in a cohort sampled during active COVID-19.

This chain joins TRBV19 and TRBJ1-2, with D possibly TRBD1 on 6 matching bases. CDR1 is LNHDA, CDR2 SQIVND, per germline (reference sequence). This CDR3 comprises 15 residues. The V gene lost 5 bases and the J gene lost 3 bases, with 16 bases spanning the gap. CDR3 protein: CASSPPGGADYGYTF. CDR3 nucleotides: TGTGCCAGTAGTCCCCCGGGGGGGGCTGACTATGGCTACACCTTC.

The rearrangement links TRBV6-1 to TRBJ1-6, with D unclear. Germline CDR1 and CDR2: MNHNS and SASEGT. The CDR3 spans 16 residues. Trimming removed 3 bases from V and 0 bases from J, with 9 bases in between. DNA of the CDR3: TGTGCCAGCAGTGAGGCCGTAAGCTCCTATAATTCACCCCTCCACTTT. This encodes CASSEAVSSYNSPLHF.

As DNA, the CDR3 is TGTGCCAGCAGCCCGGGTGAAAAACTGTTTTTT. This translates into CASSPGEKLFF. V usage is TRBV6-5 and J usage is TRBJ1-4; D remains ambiguous. Germline V gene sequence: CDR1 MNHEY, CDR2 SVGAGI. The CDR3 is 11 amino acids. V was cut by 6 bases and J by 7 bases, with 6 bases left in between.

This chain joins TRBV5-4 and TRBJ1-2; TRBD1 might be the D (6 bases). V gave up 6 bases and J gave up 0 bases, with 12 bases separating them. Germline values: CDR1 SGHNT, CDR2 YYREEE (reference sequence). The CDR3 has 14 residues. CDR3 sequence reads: CASNKDRANYGYTF. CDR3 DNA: TGTGCCAGCAACAAGGACAGAGCTAACTATGGCTACACCTTC.

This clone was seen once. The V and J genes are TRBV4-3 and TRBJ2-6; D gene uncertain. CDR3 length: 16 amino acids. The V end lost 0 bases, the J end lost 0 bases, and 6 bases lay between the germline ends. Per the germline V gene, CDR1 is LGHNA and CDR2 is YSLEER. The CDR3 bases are TGCGCCAGCAGCCAAGACCGGAGCTCTGGGGCCAACGTCCTGACTTTC. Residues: CASSQDRSSGANVLTF.

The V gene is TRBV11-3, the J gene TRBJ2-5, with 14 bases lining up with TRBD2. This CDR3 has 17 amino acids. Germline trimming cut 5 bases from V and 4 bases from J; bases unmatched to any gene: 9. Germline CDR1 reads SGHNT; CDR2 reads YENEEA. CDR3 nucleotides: TGTGCCAGCAGCCCAGGACTAGCGGGGGGTCGGCGAGAGACCCAGTACTTC. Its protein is CASSPGLAGGRRETQYF.

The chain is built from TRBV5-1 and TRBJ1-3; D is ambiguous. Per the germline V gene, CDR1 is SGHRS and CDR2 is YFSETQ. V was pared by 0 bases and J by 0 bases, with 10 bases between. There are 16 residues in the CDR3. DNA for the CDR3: TGCGCCAGCAGCTTGGGCACGGCGGCCTCTGGAAACACCATATATTTT. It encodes CASSLGTAASGNTIYF.

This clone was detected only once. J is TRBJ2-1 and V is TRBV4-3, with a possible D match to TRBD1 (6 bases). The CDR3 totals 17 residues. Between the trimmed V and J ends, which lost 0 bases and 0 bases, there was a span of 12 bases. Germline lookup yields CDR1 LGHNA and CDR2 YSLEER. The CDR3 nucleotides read TGCGCCAGCAGCCAAGATCGAGCAGGGGTCTCCTACAATGAGCAGTTCTTC. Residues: CASSQDRAGVSYNEQFF.

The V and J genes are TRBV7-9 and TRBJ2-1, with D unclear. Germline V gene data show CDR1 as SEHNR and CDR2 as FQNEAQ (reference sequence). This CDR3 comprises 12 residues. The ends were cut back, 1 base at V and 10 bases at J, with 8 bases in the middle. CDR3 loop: CASSLVAGEQFF. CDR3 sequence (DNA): TGTGCCAGCAGCTTAGTGGCTGGCGAGCAGTTCTTC.

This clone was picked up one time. The CDR3: CASSTTSGTDTQYF. The CDR3 region has the DNA TGCGCCAGCAGCACGACTAGCGGGACAGATACGCAGTATTTT. V and J are TRBV5-1 and TRBJ2-3, with 10 nucleotides matching TRBD2. Trimming cost V 4 bases and J 3 bases; bases outside gene matches: 2. The length of the CDR3 is 14 residues. Germline CDR1 reads SGHRS; CDR2 reads YFSETQ.

CDR3: CASAGEEYEQYF. The CDR3 bases are TGTGCCAGCGCGGGGGAGGAATACGAGCAGTACTTC. J is TRBJ2-7 and V is TRBV5-6; the match to TRBD2 covers 7 bases. CDR1 is SGHDT and CDR2 is YYEEEE in the germline V gene. CDR3 length: 12 residues. V gave up 7 bases and J gave up 4 bases; unmatched junction bases: 5.

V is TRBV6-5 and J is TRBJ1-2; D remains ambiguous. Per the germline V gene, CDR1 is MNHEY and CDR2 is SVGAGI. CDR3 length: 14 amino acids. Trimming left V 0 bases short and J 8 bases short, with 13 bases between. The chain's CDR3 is CASSYSSTGFGYTF. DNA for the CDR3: TGTGCCAGCAGTTACTCGAGTACGGGGTTCGGCTACACCTTC.

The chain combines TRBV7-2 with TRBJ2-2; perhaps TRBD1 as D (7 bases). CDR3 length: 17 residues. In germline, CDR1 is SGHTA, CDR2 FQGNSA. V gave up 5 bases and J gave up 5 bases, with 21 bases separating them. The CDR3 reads CASSPWGSTGRTGELFF. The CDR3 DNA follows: TGTGCCAGCAGCCCCTGGGGGTCGACAGGGAGGACCGGGGAGCTGTTTTTT.

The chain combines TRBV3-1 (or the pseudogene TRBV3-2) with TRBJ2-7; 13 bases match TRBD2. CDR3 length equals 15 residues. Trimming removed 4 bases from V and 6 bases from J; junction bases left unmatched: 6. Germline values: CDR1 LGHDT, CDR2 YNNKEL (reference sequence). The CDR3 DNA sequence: TGTGCCAGCAGCCTGAAACTAGCGGGAGGGTTCGAGCAGTACTTC. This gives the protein CASSLKLAGGFEQYF.

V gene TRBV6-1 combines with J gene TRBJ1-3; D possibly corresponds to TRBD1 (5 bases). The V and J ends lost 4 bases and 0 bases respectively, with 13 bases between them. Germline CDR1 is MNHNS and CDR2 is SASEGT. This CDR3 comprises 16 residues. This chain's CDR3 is CASSAQGRASGNTIYF. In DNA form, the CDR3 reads TGTGCCAGCAGTGCCCAGGGAAGGGCCTCTGGAAACACCATATATTTT.

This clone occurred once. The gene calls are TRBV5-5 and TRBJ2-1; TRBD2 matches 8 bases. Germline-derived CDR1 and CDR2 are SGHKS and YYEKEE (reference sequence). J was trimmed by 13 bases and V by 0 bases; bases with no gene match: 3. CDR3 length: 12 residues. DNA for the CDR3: TGTGCCAGCAGCTTGGCCGGGACTAGTCAGTTCTTC. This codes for CASSLAGTSQFF.

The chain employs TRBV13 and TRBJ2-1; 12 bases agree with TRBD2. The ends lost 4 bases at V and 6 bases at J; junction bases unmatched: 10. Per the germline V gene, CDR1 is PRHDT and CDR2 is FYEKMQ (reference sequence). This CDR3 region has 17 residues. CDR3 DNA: TGTGCCAGCAGCTCCTTTAGGACTAGCGGGACAGGCAATGAGCAGTTCTTC. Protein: CASSSFRTSGTGNEQFF.

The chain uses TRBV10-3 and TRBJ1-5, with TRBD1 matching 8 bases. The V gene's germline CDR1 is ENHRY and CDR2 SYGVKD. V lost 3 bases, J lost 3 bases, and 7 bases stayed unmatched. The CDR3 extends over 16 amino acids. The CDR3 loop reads CAISDRQGRSNQPQHF. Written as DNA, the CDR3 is TGTGCCATCAGTGACCGACAGGGGCGCTCCAATCAGCCCCAGCATTTT.

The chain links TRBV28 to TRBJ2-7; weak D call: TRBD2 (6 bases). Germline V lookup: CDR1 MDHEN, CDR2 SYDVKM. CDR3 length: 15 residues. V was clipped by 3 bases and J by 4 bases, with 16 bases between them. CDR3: CASSFSGGVLYEQYF. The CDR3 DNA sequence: TGTGCCAGCAGTTTTAGCGGCGGAGTCCTATACGAGCAGTACTTC.

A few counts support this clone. CDR3 coding DNA: TGCGCCACCAACCGAGGAGATATGGAGACCCAGTACTTC. It yields the protein CATNRGDMETQYF. The chain recombines TRBV5-1 with TRBJ2-5; no clear D gene. The length of the CDR3 is 13 residues. The germline gives CDR1 SGHRS, CDR2 YFSETQ. Deletions cut 9 bases from V and 5 bases from J, with 17 bases between.

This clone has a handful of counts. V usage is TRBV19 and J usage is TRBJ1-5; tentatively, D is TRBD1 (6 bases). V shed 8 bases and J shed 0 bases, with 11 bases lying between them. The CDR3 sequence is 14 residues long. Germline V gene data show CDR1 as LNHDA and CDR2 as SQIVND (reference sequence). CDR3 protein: CASEGHLSNQPQHF. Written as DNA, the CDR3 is TGTGCCAGTGAGGGACACCTTAGCAATCAGCCCCAGCATTTT.

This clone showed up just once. The DNA of the CDR3 is TGTGCCAGCAGCCTTACAGGGGGCTTTCACACTGAAGCTTTCTTT. Its protein is CASSLTGGFHTEAFF. The genes are TRBV7-2 and TRBJ1-1, with 9 bases identical to TRBD1. Germline trimming cut 5 bases from V and 3 bases from J; bases unmatched to any gene: 7. Germline assignment: CDR1 SGHTA and CDR2 FQGNSA. The CDR3 is 15 residues long.

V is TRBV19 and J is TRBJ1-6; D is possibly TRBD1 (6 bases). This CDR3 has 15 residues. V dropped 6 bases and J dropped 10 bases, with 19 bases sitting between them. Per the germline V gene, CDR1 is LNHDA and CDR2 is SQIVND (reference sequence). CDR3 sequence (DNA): TGTGCCAGTAGGACAAGGACAGCCCCGGGGTCACCCCTCCACTTT. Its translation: CASRTRTAPGSPLHF.

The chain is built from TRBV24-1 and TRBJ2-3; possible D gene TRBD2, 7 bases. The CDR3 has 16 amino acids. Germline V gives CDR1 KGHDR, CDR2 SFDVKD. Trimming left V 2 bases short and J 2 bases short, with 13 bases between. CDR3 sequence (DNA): TGTGCCACCAGTGATTCAGGGGAGGGGATCACAGATACGCAGTATTTT. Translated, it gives CATSDSGEGITDTQYF.

The DNA of the CDR3 is TGTGCCAGCAGCTTAGCCCCGGGACAGGGAGATGGCTACACCTTC. This encodes CASSLAPGQGDGYTF. This chain joins TRBV7-2 and TRBJ1-2; 9 bases fit TRBD1. The germline V gene encodes CDR1 SGHTA and CDR2 FQGNSA. V gave up 0 bases and J gave up 6 bases; unmatched junction bases: 5. The CDR3 runs 15 residues.

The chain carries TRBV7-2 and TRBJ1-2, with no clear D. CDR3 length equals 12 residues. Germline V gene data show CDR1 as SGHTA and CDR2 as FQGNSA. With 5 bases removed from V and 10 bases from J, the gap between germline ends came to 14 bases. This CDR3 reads CASSLLKRNYTF. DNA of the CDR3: TGTGCCAGCAGCCTTCTAAAGAGAAACTACACCTTC.